This TCR beta chain originates from a study of response to subunit inactivated influenza vaccine. Study-wide points: After each seasonal influenza vaccination, few new T cells are recruited, the authors suggested.

Germline values: CDR1 DFQATT, CDR2 SNEGSKA (reference sequence). The CDR3 length is 15 residues. This clonotype was seen at least ten times. Its antigen is not identified. The junction departs from the called germline gene at one end, perhaps through a read error. TCRdb re-analysed the RT-PCR reads in MiXCR, keeping a single row per CDR3 protein. The data show 650,000 to 800,000 distinct CDR3 sequences, about 18% seen once. This rearrangement joins TRBV20-1 to TRBJ1-1; no reliable D call. Sequencing was performed on PBMCs from blood, taken approximately 5 days after vaccination. The source is a man between 50 and 59 years old who received an inactivated influenza vaccine. This CDR3 reads CSAPRFVDLNTEGFF. DNA of the CDR3: TGCAGTGCTCCTCGCTTCGTCGATTTGAACACTGAAGGTTTCTTT.